The 17 T cell receptor beta chains reported below all come from one sample, sequenced in a study of shared clonotypes between healthy human individuals. Sequenced by immunoSEQ multiplex PCR; TCRdb stores in-frame clones only, minus some. The data show hundreds of thousands of clones, 96% seen once. Sequences were obtained from naive CD4+ T cells sorted from blood. Subset reported: CD45RA+ positively selected. All receptors come from a woman aged 30 to 39 in good health.

A few counts support this clone. The rearrangement links TRBV10-1 to TRBJ2-1, with 14 bases fitting TRBD2. CDR1 and CDR2 from the germline V gene are WNHNN and SYGVQD (reference sequence). J was trimmed by 8 bases and V by 4 bases; bases with no gene match: 1. CDR3 length: 14 amino acids. In DNA, the CDR3 is TGCGCCAGCAGTGTGGGACTAGCGGGAGATGAGCAGTTCTTC. Translated: CASSVGLAGDEQFF.

The chain carries TRBV4-1 and TRBJ2-7, with D perhaps TRBD2 (6 bases). This CDR3 has 17 residues. Germline V gene data show CDR1 as MGHRA and CDR2 as YSYEKL. V lost 4 bases, J lost 3 bases, and 22 bases lay in between. This CDR3 reads CASSLGLPGLANYEQYF. The CDR3 bases are TGCGCCAGCAGCCTGGGGCTCCCGGGACTGGCGAACTACGAGCAGTACTTC.

The V and J genes are TRBV7-2 and TRBJ2-2; 10 positions agree with TRBD2. J lost 7 bases, V lost 4 bases, and 3 bases had no gene match. In germline, CDR1 is SGHTA, CDR2 FQGNSA. The CDR3 is 14 amino acids. Written as DNA, the CDR3 is TGTGCCAGCAGCTCGGGACTAGCGATCGGGGAGCTGTTTTTT. Translated, it gives CASSSGLAIGELFF.

The chain links TRBV13 to TRBJ2-5; weak D call: TRBD2 (6 bases). TRBJ2-7 matches the DNA end more closely, so the J call is doubtful. The length of the CDR3 is 16 residues. Per the germline V gene, CDR1 is PRHDT and CDR2 is FYEKMQ (reference sequence). This CDR3 reads CASSLGRGAGLYEQYF. The DNA for the CDR3 is TGTGCCAGCAGCTTAGGGCGCGGGGCGGGATTGTACGAGCAGTACTTC.

V and J are TRBV19 and TRBJ1-4, with 7 nucleotides matching TRBD1. V dropped 3 bases and J dropped 14; count of bases not matched to a gene: 12. The CDR3 covers 14 residues. Germline assignment: CDR1 LNHDA and CDR2 SQIVND (reference sequence). The CDR3 loop reads CASSIDRVVGSLFF. CDR3 in DNA: TGTGCCAGTAGTATTGACAGGGTTGTAGGTTCCCTGTTTTTT. Full variable domain (remainder filled in from reference TRBV19 and TRBJ1-4): DGGITQSPKYLFRKEGQNVTLSCEQNLNHDAMYWYRQDPGQGLRLIYYSQIVNDFQKGDIAEGYSVSREKKESFPLTVTSAQKNPTAFYLCASSIDRVVGSLFFGSGTQLSVL.

The chain is built from TRBV7-9 and TRBJ2-1; D gene unclear. CDR3 length: 15 residues. Trimming shortened V by 0 bases and J by 3 bases, and 9 bases separated the two germline ends. Germline V gives CDR1 SEHNR, CDR2 FQNEAQ (reference sequence). The CDR3 DNA reads as TGTGCCAGCAGCTTAGCGGGGAATCTCTACAATGAGCAGTTCTTC. Protein sequence: CASSLAGNLYNEQFF.

This sequence joins TRBV2 and TRBJ2-7; TRBD1 matches at 9 bases. This CDR3 is built from 14 residues. CDR1 SNHLY and CDR2 FYNNEI come from the germline V gene. Trimming cost V 4 bases and J 4 bases; bases outside gene matches: 5. The CDR3 is CASSGQTGGYEQYF. In DNA, the CDR3 is TGTGCCAGCAGTGGACAGACAGGGGGATACGAGCAGTACTTC.

This chain connects TRBV10-1 to TRBJ2-3; possibly TRBD2 for D (5 bases). The germline V and J ends were trimmed by 4 bases and 0 bases, with 11 bases remaining between them. The CDR3 has 15 residues. The germline CDR1 and CDR2 sequences are WNHNN and SYGVQD (reference sequence). CDR3: CASSGSAESTDTQYF. The CDR3, as DNA: TGCGCCAGCAGTGGGTCAGCGGAGAGCACAGATACGCAGTATTTT.

The rearrangement joins TRBV5-5 to TRBJ2-1; 8 positions match TRBD2. The CDR3 runs 19 residues. J gave up 0 bases and V 0 bases, and 11 bases lay outside the gene matches. The germline gives CDR1 SGHKS, CDR2 YYEKEE (reference sequence). As DNA, the CDR3 is TGTGCCAGCAGCTTGGCTCTAGCGGGCTTCCTAAGCTCCTACAATGAGCAGTTCTTC. It specifies CASSLALAGFLSSYNEQFF.

CDR3 residues: CASSSQPTNTGELFF. Written as DNA, the CDR3 is TGTGCCAGCAGTTCTCAGCCGACGAACACCGGGGAGCTGTTTTTT. The chain uses TRBV6-5 and TRBJ2-2; no firm D call. V dropped 4 bases and J dropped 0 bases, with 9 bases sitting between them. Germline V gives CDR1 MNHEY, CDR2 SVGAGI. The CDR3 totals 15 residues.

The chain employs TRBV19 and TRBJ2-3, with unresolved D. Germline V gene lookup returns CDR1 LNHDA and CDR2 SQIVND (reference sequence). CDR3 size: 14 residues. V was shortened by 3 bases and J by 0 bases, with 7 bases between the two germline ends. The CDR3 loop reads CASSMTLSTDTQYF. The DNA for the CDR3 is TGTGCCAGTAGTATGACGCTCAGCACAGATACGCAGTATTTT.

This chain joins TRBV18 and TRBJ2-7, with D perhaps assigned TRBD1 or TRBD2 (5 bases each). The germline V and J ends were trimmed by 6 bases and 4 bases, with 16 bases remaining between them. The CDR3 is made up of 14 amino acids. Germline V lookup: CDR1 KGHSH, CDR2 LQKENI. CDR3 sequence: CASSLWDGPYEQYF. CDR3 DNA: TGTGCCAGCTCGCTCTGGGACGGGCCTTACGAGCAGTACTTC.

The rearrangement uses TRBV27 and TRBJ1-4; 8 bases map to TRBD1. The CDR3 extends over 16 amino acids. Looked up from germline, CDR1 is MNHEY and CDR2 is SMNVEV (reference sequence). J gave up 7 bases and V 2 bases, and 9 bases lay outside the gene matches. The CDR3 DNA reads TGTGCCAGCAGTTTAAATGGCGGGACAGGTGGTGAAAAACTGTTTTTT. Protein sequence: CASSLNGGTGGEKLFF.

In regard to this clone: Other DNA sequences in this sample translate to the same CDR3. V usage is TRBV19 and J usage is TRBJ2-5; TRBD2 aligns across 9 bases. Germline V gene lookup returns CDR1 LNHDA and CDR2 SQIVND (reference sequence). J lost 2 bases, V lost 6 bases, and 4 bases had no gene match. The CDR3 totals 14 residues. For the CDR3, the DNA is TGTGCCAGTAGCCCGACTAGCGGACAAGAGACCCAGTACTTC. Translating gives CASSPTSGQETQYF.

The V call is TRBV5-4, the J call TRBJ2-3, with D perhaps TRBD2 (5 bases). Trimming took off 0 bases at V and 2 bases at J, with 13 bases between the two ends. Germline V gives CDR1 SGHNT, CDR2 YYREEE (reference sequence). The CDR3 has 16 amino acids. The CDR3 nucleotides read TGTGCCAGCAGCTTGGGTCTAGCCGCGACCACAGATACGCAGTATTTT. Translation: CASSLGLAATTDTQYF.

The J gene is TRBJ2-5, the V gene TRBV28, with 7 bases fitting TRBD1. Germline values: CDR1 MDHEN, CDR2 SYDVKM. The CDR3 totals 11 residues. Losses at the gene ends were 10 bases for V and 4 bases for J; bases not matched to a gene: 3. The CDR3 DNA sequence: TGTGCCACAGACAGGGTAGAGACCCAGTACTTC. Its protein product is CATDRVETQYF.

This chain uses TRBV5-7 with TRBJ2-5; TRBD1 is a possible D gene (6 bases). The J call is in doubt because the DNA end fits TRBJ2-7 better. TRBV5-7 is reported as an ORF; its role is uncertain. The CDR3 is 17 residues long. This CDR3 reads CASSLPPGAVKSYEQYF. In DNA, the CDR3 is TGTGCCAGCAGCTTGCCCCCAGGGGCGGTTAAGTCCTACGAGCAGTACTTC.